This T cell receptor (beta chain) derives from a study of cytomegalovirus exposure and HLA in healthy donors. The PCR had 60 Vbeta and 13 Jbeta primers. Sequenced by immunoSEQ multiplex PCR; TCRdb stores in-frame clones only, minus some. This sample yields 95,000 to 150,000 clones, of which 80% are seen a single time; roughly 9.6% belongs to the top ten. Germline CDR1 and CDR2: SEHNR and FQNEAQ (reference sequence). Deletions cut 4 bases from V and 4 bases from J, with 16 bases between. The CDR3 sequence is 15 residues long. The sample was PBMCs. The genes are TRBV7-9 and TRBJ1-1, with D unclear. The clonotype originates from a man younger than 40 in good health and CMV-seropositive. The CDR3, as DNA: TGTGCCAGCAGCTCGCTGGAATTCCCAGGCACTGAAGCTTTCTTT. As protein: CASSSLEFPGTEAFF.